This TCR beta chain was identified in a study of identical twins (dated by TCRdb to about 2016). At the level of the whole study: TCR alpha and beta repertoires from monozygotic twins, unrelated adults of various ages and cord blood were deep-sequenced to test whether fetal clonotypes persist. To rule out contamination, the twin experiments were replicated at different times with different library preparation protocols. General conclusions and limits of the study: Because the same donors could not be followed over many years, the conclusions depended on cross-sectional statistical analysis. Invariant T cells such as MAIT and iNKT could partly confound zero-insertion analyses, although diverse VJ usage argued against such confounding for most clonotypes. Abundant cord blood beta clonotypes had fewer insertions, young adult naive repertoires showed a similar but weaker trend, and memory repertoires showed no such trend. Out-of-frame TCR alpha sharing in monozygotic twins was systematically underestimated by recombination models, whereas sharing between unrelated individuals was in agreement with the recombination models. In beta out-of-frame sequences, excess twin sharing was weaker, because having fewer shared sequences lowered the signal-to-noise ratio. Compared with coincidental sharing between unrelated individuals, an excess of low generation-probability sequences was observed among out-of-frame TCR alpha sequences shared between twins.

All donors were healthy Caucasians. Three pairs of female monozygotic twins, all aged about 18 to 30 years, were included in the twin cohort. Miltenyi CD45RO+ enrichment and human naive T-cell isolation kits were used to isolate memory (CD45RO+) and naive T cells from PBMC. Taken from cysteine to phenylalanine, the CDR3 has 19 residues. Left in the record is the CDR3 DNA by itself, 57 bases read in frame from the first base. After removal of 2 bases from V and 4 bases from J, the junction retains 18 bases not matched to a gene. This clonotype was found many times. Its antigen is not yet known. Base qualities are missing; no much larger clone stands one base away. The method was 5' RACE. The run used an Illumina HiSeq 2000. Template switching introduced a universal primer binding site; the final cDNA contained a unique molecular identifier, enabling accurate counting of TCR cDNA molecules. First-strand cDNA for TCR alpha and beta chains was synthesized from specific primers in the conserved constant-segment region. To control for contamination, each cDNA library was double barcoded with a SMART-Mk sample barcode plus Illumina barcodes. Two successive PCR steps introduced TruSeq adapter sequences along with Illumina sample barcodes. The TCR alpha and beta cDNA libraries were sequenced on the Illumina HiSeq platform using custom primers. The paper's processing steps were these. Raw reads were processed with MiGEC to extract unique molecular identifiers, and MiXCR was used to determine CDR3 positions. Recombination models were inferred per individual with the repgenHMM and IGoR tools using an EM algorithm. Shared clonotypes were analyzed with the tcR package in R, and sharing was normalized by the product of cloneset sizes. To study raw recombination without the effects of thymic and clonal selection, out-of-frame nonproductive sequences were analyzed. TCRdb reran the public reads through fastp at Q25 and MiXCR, keeping productive beta chains. Every entry covers one CDR3 protein and lists the most common genes and DNA from its rows. None of the V and J calls come from the authors' own analysis; TCRdb made them. In all, the sample holds about 260,000 distinct CDR3 sequences, and 7% of those were seen once. 3.6% of the sample goes to the ten largest clones.

This same sample was also part of a study on yellow fever vaccine responses in identical twins. Looking at the second paper: According to the authors, the vaccine-induced T cell response in identical twins seemed to be partly convergent and partly specific to each individual. The study precisely tracked vaccine-responding T cell clones in identical twins.

The clonotype was recovered from a woman between 18 and 29 years old in good health. The source material was memory (CD45RO+) T cells sorted from blood. Taken with the paper, the label for cell subset or site translates to: CD45RO+ enriched T cells. In this chain, TRBV12-3 or TRBV12-4 is recombined with TRBJ2-7; a stretch of 9 junction bases matches TRBD2. CDR3 sequence: CASSLFGLRVAGEGYEQYF. Read as DNA, the sequence is TGTGCCAGCAGTTTATTCGGGCTGAGGGTAGCGGGAGAAGGGTACGAGCAGTACTTC.